Listed below are T cell receptor beta chains from one sample, sequenced in a study of control samples from healthy donors and cancer patients. Sequencing used immunoSEQ multiplex PCR; TCRdb keeps in-frame clones, though not all of them. The sample lists about 220,000 clones, about 95% occurring once. Sequenced sample: blood. These receptor sequences come from a man over 45 in good health. The CDR3 runs from the conserved cysteine through the conserved F or W. The D gene is left open where the match is weak. Clone size is shown for a subset of rows, as once, few, many or a class of expanded clone.

>TRBJ1-2|TRBV7-9|once|.
CASSLGYGYGYTF
TGTGCCAGCAGCTTAGGTTACGGGTATGGCTACACCTTC
>TRBJ1-5|TRBV5-1|.|.
CASSFIPSGGGNQPQHF
TGCGCCAGCAGCTTTATCCCCTCCGGGGGAGGTAATCAGCCCCAGCATTTT
>TRBJ2-3|TRBV5-4|.|TRBD2
CASSLAGGPTDTQYF
TGTGCCAGCAGTTTAGCGGGGGGGCCGACAGATACGCAGTATTTT
>TRBJ2-2|TRBV29-1|.|TRBD2
CSVAGTSQTGELFF
TGCAGCGTTGCCGGGACTAGCCAGACCGGGGAGCTGTTTTTT
>TRBJ1-2|TRBV9|.|.
CASSAAPHWGPGVGGYTF
TGTGCCAGCAGCGCAGCACCCCATTGGGGCCCGGGAGTTGGTGGCTACACCTTC
>TRBJ2-5|TRBV2|.|.
CASTTGPNQETQYF
TGTGCCAGTACGACAGGCCCTAACCAAGAGACCCAGTACTTC
>TRBJ1-1|TRBV7-9|.|.
CASSFQGRATEAFF
TGTGCCAGCAGCTTTCAGGGGAGGGCCACTGAAGCTTTCTTT
>TRBJ1-5|TRBV6-2/TRBV6-3|once|TRBD1
CASSQTTGDQPQHF
TGTGCCAGCAGCCAAACGACAGGGGATCAGCCCCAGCATTTT
>TRBJ2-5|TRBV5-1|.|.
CASSLNGIGETQYF
TGCGCCAGCAGCTTGAACGGGATCGGAGAGACCCAGTACTTC
>TRBJ1-3|TRBV5-6|.|.
CASSFYTGLGNTIYF
TGTGCCAGCAGCTTCTACACAGGGTTGGGAAACACCATATATTTT
>TRBJ2-2|TRBV19|.|TRBD1
CASTFQGAGTGELFF
TGTGCCAGTACGTTTCAGGGGGCAGGGACCGGGGAGCTGTTTTTT
>TRBJ1-1|TRBV9|once|.
CASSPWGENTEAFF
TGTGCCAGCAGTCCCTGGGGAGAAAACACTGAAGCTTTCTTT
>TRBJ1-2|TRBV27|.|.
CASTPRGALGGYTF
TGTGCCAGCACCCCTCGGGGGGCGTTAGGGGGCTACACCTTC
>TRBJ2-7|TRBV7-9|.|.
CASSAPTSRGPGEQYF
TGTGCCAGCAGCGCACCGACATCTCGGGGTCCGGGAGAGCAGTACTTC
>TRBJ1-5|TRBV19|once|.
CASSNQLNQPQHF
TGTGCCAGTAGTAATCAGTTAAATCAGCCCCAGCATTTT
>TRBJ2-1|TRBV5-6|.|.
CASILRGGSYNEQFF
TGTGCCAGCATCCTCCGAGGGGGCTCCTACAATGAGCAGTTCTTC
>TRBJ1-5|TRBV7-2|.|TRBD1
CASSLVTGVNQPQHF
TGTGCCAGCAGCTTAGTGACAGGGGTCAATCAGCCCCAGCATTTT
>TRBJ1-5|TRBV7-8|.|TRBD1
CASRSLDRGFSNQPQHF
TGTGCCAGCAGGTCACTTGACAGGGGGTTTAGCAATCAGCCCCAGCATTTT
>TRBJ1-4|TRBV4-1|.|.
CASSQDLEASEKLFF
TGCGCCAGCAGCCAAGATTTGGAGGCCAGTGAAAAACTGTTTTTT
>TRBJ1-2|TRBV5-1|.|.
CASSLVRDSYGYTF
TGCGCCAGCAGCTTGGTCAGGGATTCGTATGGCTACACCTTC
>TRBJ2-3|TRBV18|.|.
CASSPIGASDTQYF
TGTGCCAGCTCACCGATTGGGGCCTCAGATACGCAGTATTTT
>TRBJ2-3|TRBV9|.|.
CASSAYNADTQYF
TGTGCCAGCAGCGCCTACAACGCAGATACGCAGTATTTT
>TRBJ2-1|TRBV19|.|.
CASRPVGGLYNEQFF
TGTGCCTCTCGACCGGTGGGGGGGCTCTACAATGAGCAGTTCTTC
>TRBJ1-2|TRBV10-3|.|.
CAIAMGPAYGYTF
TGTGCCATCGCGATGGGGCCCGCCTATGGCTACACCTTC
>TRBJ2-5|TRBV7-6|.|TRBD2
CASSQNPGLVQETQYF
TGTGCCAGCAGCCAGAATCCGGGACTAGTTCAAGAGACCCAGTACTTC
>TRBJ2-6|TRBV9|.|.
CASSVASGANVLTF
TGTGCCAGCAGCGTAGCTAGTGGGGCCAACGTCCTGACTTTC
>TRBJ1-1|TRBV15|.|.
CATSRVGLFTEAFF
TGTGCCACCAGCAGAGTTGGACTCTTTACTGAAGCTTTCTTT
>TRBJ2-5|TRBV5-1|.|.
CASTQYQETQYF
TGCGCCAGCACCCAGTACCAAGAGACCCAGTACTTC
>TRBJ1-1|TRBV18|.|TRBD1
CASSPPGTGGLNTEAFF
TGTGCCAGCTCACCTCCCGGGACAGGGGGCCTGAACACTGAAGCTTTCTTT
>TRBJ1-5|TRBV19|.|.
CASSIGQINQPQHF
TGTGCCAGTAGTATCGGGCAGATCAATCAGCCCCAGCATTTT
>TRBJ1-5|TRBV7-8|.|.
CASSASTGNQPQHF
TGTGCCAGCAGCGCAAGTACGGGCAATCAGCCCCAGCATTTT
>TRBJ1-4|TRBV5-1|.|.
CASSVGGAGEKLFF
TGCGCCAGCTCCGTGGGAGGGGCTGGTGAAAAACTGTTTTTT
>TRBJ2-2|TRBV7-9|.|.
CASSYGGGAAGELFF
TGTGCCAGCAGCTACGGAGGCGGGGCGGCCGGGGAGCTGTTTTTT
>TRBJ2-1|TRBV12-3/TRBV12-4|.|.
CASSRSPNEQFF
TGTGCCAGCAGCCGATCCCCCAATGAGCAGTTCTTC
>TRBJ1-1|TRBV12-3/TRBV12-4|.|.
CASTLRGNTEAFF
TGTGCCAGCACCTTACGAGGGAACACTGAAGCTTTCTTT
>TRBJ2-5|TRBV28|.|.
CASNGGQETQYF
TGTGCCAGCAACGGAGGGCAAGAGACCCAGTACTTC
>TRBJ2-2|TRBV3-1/TRBV3-2|.|.
CASSQVPGELFF
TGTGCCAGCAGCCAAGTGCCCGGGGAGCTGTTTTTT
>TRBJ2-7|TRBV28|.|TRBD1
CASSLELGAGGSYEQYF
TGTGCCAGCAGTTTAGAATTAGGGGCAGGGGGCTCCTACGAGCAGTACTTC
>TRBJ1-2|TRBV6-1|.|.
CASSEERRSYGYTF
TGTGCCAGCAGTGAAGAACGACGATCCTATGGCTACACCTTC
>TRBJ2-5|TRBV23-1|.|.
CASSRYKGETQYF
TGCGCCAGCAGTCGATACAAGGGGGAGACCCAGTACTTC